This T cell receptor (beta chain) is drawn from a study of T cell repertoires in cytomegalovirus infection. TCRdb fed the reads into MiXCR, producing one record per CDR3 protein. The sample includes some 50,000 distinct CDR3 sequences, under 25% seen only once; the top ten take 80% to 90%. This clonotype has at least ten counts. Its antigen remains unknown. V lost 1 base and J 6 bases, leaving 7 bases between the germline ends. This CDR3 has 12 amino acids. Germline V CDR1 and CDR2: SEHNR, FQNEAQ (reference sequence). Sequences were derived from CD8+ T cells from cultured PBMCs, sampled from culture after CMV antigen stimulation. V gene TRBV7-9 combines with J gene TRBJ2-7; D perhaps matches TRBD2 (5 bases). This receptor was taken from a human donor in good health (CMV status not recorded). Some clones in this sample may be carry-over from other donors' samples. This chain's CDR3 is CASSLGGSEQYF. For the CDR3, the DNA is TGTGCCAGCAGCTTAGGAGGGAGCGAGCAGTACTTC.